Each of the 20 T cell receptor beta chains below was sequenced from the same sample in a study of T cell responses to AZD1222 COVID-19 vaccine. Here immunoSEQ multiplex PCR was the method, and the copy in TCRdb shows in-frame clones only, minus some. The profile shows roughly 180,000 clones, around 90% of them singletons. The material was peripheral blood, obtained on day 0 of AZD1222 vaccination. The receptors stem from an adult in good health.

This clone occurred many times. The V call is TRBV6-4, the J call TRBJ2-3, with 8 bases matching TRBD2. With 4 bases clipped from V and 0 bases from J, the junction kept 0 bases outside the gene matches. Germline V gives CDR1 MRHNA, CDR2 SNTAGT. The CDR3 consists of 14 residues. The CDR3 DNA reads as TGTGCCAGCAGTGCTAGCGGGAGCACAGATACGCAGTATTTT. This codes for CASSASGSTDTQYF.

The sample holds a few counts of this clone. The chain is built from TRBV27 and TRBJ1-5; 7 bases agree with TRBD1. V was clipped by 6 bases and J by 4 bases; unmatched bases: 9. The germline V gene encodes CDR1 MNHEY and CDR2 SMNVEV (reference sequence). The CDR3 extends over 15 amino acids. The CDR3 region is CASRKAGTENQPQHF. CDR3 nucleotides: TGTGCCAGCAGGAAAGCCGGGACAGAAAATCAGCCCCAGCATTTT.

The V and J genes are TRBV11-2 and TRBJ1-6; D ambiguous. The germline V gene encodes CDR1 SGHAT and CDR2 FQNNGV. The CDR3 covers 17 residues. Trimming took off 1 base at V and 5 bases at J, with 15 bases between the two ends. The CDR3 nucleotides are TGTGCCAGCAGCTTAGTTTGGGGAGGTATCAATAATTCACCCCTCCACTTT. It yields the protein CASSLVWGGINNSPLHF.

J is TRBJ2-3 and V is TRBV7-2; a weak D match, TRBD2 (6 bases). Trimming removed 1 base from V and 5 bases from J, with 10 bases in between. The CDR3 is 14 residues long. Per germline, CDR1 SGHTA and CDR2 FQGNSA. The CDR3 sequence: CASSLVAGQDTQYF. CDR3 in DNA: TGTGCCAGCAGCTTAGTGGCGGGGCAAGATACGCAGTATTTT.

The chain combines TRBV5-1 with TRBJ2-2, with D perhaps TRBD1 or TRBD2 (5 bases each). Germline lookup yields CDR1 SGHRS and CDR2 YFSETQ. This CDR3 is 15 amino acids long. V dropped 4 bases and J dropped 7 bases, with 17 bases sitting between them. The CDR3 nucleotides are TGCGCCAGCAGCCAGGGAGTCGTAGGGATCGGGGAGCTGTTTTTT. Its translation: CASSQGVVGIGELFF. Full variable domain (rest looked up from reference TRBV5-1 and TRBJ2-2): KAGVTQTPRYLIKTRGQQVTLSCSPISGHRSVSWYQQTPGQGLQFLFEYFSETQRNKGNFPGRFSGRQFSNSRSEMNVSTLELGDSALYLCASSQGVVGIGELFFGEGSRLTVL.

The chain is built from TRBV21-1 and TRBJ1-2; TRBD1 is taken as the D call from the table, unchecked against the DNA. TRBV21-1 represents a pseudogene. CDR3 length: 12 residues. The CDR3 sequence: CASSGQGPGYTF. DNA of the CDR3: TGTGCCAGCAGCGGACAGGGCCCTGGCTACACCTTC.

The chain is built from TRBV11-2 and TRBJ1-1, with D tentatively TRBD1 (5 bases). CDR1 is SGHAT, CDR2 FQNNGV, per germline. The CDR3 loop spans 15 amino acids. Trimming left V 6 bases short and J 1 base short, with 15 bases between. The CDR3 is CASRQPGTANTEAFF. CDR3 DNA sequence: TGTGCCAGCAGGCAACCCGGGACGGCGAACACTGAAGCTTTCTTT.

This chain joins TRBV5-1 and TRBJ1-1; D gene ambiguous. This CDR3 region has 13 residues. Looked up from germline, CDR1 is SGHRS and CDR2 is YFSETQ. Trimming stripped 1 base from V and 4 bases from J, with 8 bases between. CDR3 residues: CASSLNWGTEAFF. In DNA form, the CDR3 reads TGCGCCAGCAGCTTGAATTGGGGCACTGAAGCTTTCTTT.

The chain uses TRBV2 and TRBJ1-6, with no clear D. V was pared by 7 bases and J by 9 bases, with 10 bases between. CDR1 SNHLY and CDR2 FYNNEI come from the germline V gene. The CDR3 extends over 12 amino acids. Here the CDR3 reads CASIGRISPLHF. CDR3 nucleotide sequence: TGTGCCAGCATTGGTCGTATTTCACCCCTCCACTTT. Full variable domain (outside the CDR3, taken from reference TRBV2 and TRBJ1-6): EPEVTQTPSHQVTQMGQEVILRCVPISNHLYFYWYRQILGQKVEFLVSFYNNEISEKSEIFDDQFSVERPDGSNFTLKIRSTKLEDSAMYFCASIGRISPLHFGNGTRLTVT.

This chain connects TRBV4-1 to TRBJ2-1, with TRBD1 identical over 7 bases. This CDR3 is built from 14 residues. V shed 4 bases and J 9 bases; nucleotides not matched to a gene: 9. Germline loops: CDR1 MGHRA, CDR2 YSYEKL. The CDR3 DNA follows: TGCGCCAGCAGCCCATATCAGGGGGATGTTGAGCAGTTCTTC. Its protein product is CASSPYQGDVEQFF.

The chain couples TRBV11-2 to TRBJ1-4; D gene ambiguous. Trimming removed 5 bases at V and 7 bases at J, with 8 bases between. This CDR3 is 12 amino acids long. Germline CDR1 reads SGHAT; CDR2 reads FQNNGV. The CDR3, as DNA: TGTGCCAGCAGCGTCTCTCTTGAAAAACTGTTTTTT. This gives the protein CASSVSLEKLFF.

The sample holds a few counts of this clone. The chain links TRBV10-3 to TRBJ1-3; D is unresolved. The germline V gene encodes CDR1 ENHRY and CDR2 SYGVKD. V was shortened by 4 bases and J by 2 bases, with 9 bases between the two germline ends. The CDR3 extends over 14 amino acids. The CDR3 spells CAISAAGTGNTIYF. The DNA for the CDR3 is TGTGCCATCAGTGCGGCGGGGACTGGAAACACCATATATTTT.

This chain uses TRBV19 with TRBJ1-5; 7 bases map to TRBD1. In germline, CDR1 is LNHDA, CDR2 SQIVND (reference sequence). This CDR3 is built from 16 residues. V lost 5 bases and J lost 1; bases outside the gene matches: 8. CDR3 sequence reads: CASSFRQGWSNQPQHF. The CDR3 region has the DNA TGTGCCAGTAGTTTTCGACAGGGTTGGAGCAATCAGCCCCAGCATTTT.

In DNA form, the CDR3 reads TGTGCCAGCAGCTTGCTTAGGGGCTGGCAGCCCCAGCATTTT. Its translation: CASSLLRGWQPQHF. The chain combines TRBV5-4 with TRBJ1-5; D may be TRBD1 (5 bases). V lost 1 base and J lost 7, with 12 bases in between. Germline V CDR1 and CDR2: SGHNT, YYREEE (reference sequence). The CDR3 has 14 amino acids.

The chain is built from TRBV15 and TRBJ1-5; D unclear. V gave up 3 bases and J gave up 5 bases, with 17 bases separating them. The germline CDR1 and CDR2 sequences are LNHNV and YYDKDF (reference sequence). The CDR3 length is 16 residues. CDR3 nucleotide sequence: TGTGCCACCAGCAGTTGGGAGGGAAGACGGGATCAGCCCCAGCATTTT. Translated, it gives CATSSWEGRRDQPQHF.

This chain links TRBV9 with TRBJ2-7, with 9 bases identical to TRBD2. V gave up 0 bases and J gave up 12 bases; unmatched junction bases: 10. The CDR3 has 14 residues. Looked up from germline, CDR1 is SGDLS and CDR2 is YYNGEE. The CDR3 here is CASSVEFLAGPLYF. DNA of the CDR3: TGTGCCAGCAGCGTAGAGTTTCTAGCGGGGCCTCTGTACTTC.

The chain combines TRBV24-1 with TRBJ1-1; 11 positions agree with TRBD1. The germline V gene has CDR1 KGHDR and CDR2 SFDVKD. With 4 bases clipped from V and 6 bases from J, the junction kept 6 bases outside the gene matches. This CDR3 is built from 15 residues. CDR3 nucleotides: TGTGCCACCAGTGACTCCGGGACAGGGGGACCTGAAGCTTTCTTT. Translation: CATSDSGTGGPEAFF.

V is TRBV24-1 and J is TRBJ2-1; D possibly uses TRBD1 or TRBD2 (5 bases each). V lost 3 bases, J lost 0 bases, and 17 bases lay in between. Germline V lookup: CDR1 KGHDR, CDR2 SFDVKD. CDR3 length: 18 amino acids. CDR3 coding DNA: TGTGCCACCAGTGATACAGAGGGGAACGGCGGCTCCTACAATGAGCAGTTCTTC. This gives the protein CATSDTEGNGGSYNEQFF.

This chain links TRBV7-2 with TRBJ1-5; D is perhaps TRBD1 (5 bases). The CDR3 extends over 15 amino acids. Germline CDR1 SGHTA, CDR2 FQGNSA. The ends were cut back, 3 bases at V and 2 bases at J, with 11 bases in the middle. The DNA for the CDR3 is TGTGCCAGCAGCTTTGATGGGGGTGGCAATCAGCCCCAGCATTTT. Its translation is CASSFDGGGNQPQHF.

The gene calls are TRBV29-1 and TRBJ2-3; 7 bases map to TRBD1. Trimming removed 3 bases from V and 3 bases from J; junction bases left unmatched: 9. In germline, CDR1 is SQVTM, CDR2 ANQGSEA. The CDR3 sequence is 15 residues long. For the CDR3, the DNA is TGCAGCGTTGATGAACAGGGGTTGAGAACAGATACGCAGTATTTT. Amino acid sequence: CSVDEQGLRTDTQYF.